This section outlines one TCR beta chain sequence together with its context. Its specificity is unknown. Germline CDR1 reads DFQATT; CDR2 reads SNEGSKA (reference sequence). The CDR3 has 13 residues. The V and J ends lost 5 bases and 5 bases, in that order; junction bases with no gene match: 3. These data originate in a study of identical twins. Overall study results and limits: Conclusions were drawn cross-sectionally by statistical analysis, without following the same donors.

TCRdb re-derived calls from the 5' RACE reads in MiXCR, one entry per CDR3 protein. This table holds a few hundred thousand distinct CDR3 sequences, approximately 8.3% found once. This sample also belongs to another study, concerning yellow fever vaccine responses in identical twins.

The sample taken for sequencing was CD8+ T cells sorted from blood. This rearrangement joins TRBV20-1 to TRBJ1-6; 7 bases are shared with TRBD1. The source is a woman aged 18-35 years in good health. Written as DNA, the CDR3 is TGCAGTGCTGACGGGACAGATAATTCACCCCTCCACTTT. Its translation is CSADGTDNSPLHF.